The clone carrying this T cell receptor beta chain appeared a few times. The data belong to a study of T-cell memory formation after mild COVID-19. The germline V gene encodes CDR1 MDHEN and CDR2 SYDVKM. The trim removed 7 bases at V and 3 bases at J, leaving 5 bases unmatched. This CDR3 spans 15 amino acids. Employing constant-segment primers, 5'RACE generated TCR alpha and TCR beta cDNA libraries bearing sample barcodes and UMIs. TCRdb reprocessed the 5' RACE reads via MiXCR and lists one record per CDR3 protein. This table holds hundreds of thousands of distinct CDR3 sequences, roughly an eighth found once.

What was sequenced was PBMCs or a T cell subset sorted from them (not recorded which). This sequence originates from a man younger than 35 who had mild COVID-19 (a few samples of this study predate the infection). Cell type and time point are not known. The chain combines TRBV28 with TRBJ2-3; 12 nucleotides match TRBD2. The CDR3 reads CASTSGGVGTDTQYF. DNA of the CDR3: TGTGCCAGCACTAGCGGGGGGGTTGGGACAGATACGCAGTATTTT.